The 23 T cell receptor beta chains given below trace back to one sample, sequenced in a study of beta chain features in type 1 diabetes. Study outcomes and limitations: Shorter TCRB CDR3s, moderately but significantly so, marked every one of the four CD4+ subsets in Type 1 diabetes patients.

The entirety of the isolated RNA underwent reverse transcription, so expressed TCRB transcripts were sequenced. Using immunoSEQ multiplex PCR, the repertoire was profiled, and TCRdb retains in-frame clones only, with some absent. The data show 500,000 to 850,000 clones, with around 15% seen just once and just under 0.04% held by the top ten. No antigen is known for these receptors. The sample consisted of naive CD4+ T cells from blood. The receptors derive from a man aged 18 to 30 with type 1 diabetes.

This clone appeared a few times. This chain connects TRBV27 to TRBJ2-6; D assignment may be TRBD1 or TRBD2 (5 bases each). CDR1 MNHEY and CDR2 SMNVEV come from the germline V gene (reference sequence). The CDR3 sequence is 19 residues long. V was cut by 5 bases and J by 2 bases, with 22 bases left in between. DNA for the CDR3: TGTGCCAGCAGTCCTCGGTCTGTCACCGGGACGACTGGGGCCAACGTCCTGACTTTC. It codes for CASSPRSVTGTTGANVLTF.

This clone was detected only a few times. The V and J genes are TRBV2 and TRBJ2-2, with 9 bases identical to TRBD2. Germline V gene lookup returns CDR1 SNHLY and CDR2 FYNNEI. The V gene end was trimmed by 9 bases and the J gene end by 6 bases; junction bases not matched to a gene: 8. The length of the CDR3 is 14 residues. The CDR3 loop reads CASSSAGGAGELFF. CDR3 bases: TGTGCCAGTTCCTCCGCGGGAGGGGCCGGGGAGCTGTTTTTT. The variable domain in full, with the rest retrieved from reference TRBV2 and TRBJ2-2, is EPEVTQTPSHQVTQMGQEVILRCVPISNHLYFYWYRQILGQKVEFLVSFYNNEISEKSEIFDDQFSVERPDGSNFTLKIRSTKLEDSAMYFCASSSAGGAGELFFGEGSRLTVL.

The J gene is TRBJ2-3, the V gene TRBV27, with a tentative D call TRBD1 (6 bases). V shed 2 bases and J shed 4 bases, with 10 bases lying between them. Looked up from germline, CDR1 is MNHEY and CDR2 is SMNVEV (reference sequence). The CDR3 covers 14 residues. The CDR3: CASSLVWGPDTQYF. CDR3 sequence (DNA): TGTGCCAGCAGTTTAGTGTGGGGGCCAGATACGCAGTATTTT.

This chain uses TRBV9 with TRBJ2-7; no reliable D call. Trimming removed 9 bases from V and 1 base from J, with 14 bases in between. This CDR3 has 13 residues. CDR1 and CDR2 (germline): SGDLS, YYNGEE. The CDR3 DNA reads TGTGCCAAGACCTCCCCCTTTTCCTACGAGCAGTACTTC. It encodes CAKTSPFSYEQYF.

The DNA of the CDR3 is TGCGCCAGCAGTTTTGCCCGGGCAGGGGACAATTCACCCCTCCACTTT. Amino acid sequence: CASSFARAGDNSPLHF. The genes are TRBV5-1 and TRBJ1-6; the D gene is possibly TRBD1 (6 bases). Trimming removed 5 bases from V and 7 bases from J, with 19 bases in between. CDR1 is SGHRS, CDR2 YFSETQ, per germline. The CDR3 runs 16 residues.

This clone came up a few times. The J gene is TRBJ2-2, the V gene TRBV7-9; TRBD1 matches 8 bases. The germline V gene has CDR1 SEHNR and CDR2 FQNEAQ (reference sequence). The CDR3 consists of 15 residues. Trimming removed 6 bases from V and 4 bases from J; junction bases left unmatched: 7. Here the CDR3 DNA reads TGTGCCAGCAGAAGCTGGACAGGGAGCACCGGGGAGCTGTTTTTT. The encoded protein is CASRSWTGSTGELFF.

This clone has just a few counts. In DNA, the CDR3 is TGCAGCGTTGCCGACAGGAATCCCTACGAGCAGTACTTC. This encodes CSVADRNPYEQYF. The chain employs TRBV29-1 and TRBJ2-7; D is perhaps TRBD1 (6 bases). The germline V gene encodes CDR1 SQVTM and CDR2 ANQGSEA. V was pared by 4 bases and J by 2 bases, with 12 bases between. The CDR3 length is 13 residues.

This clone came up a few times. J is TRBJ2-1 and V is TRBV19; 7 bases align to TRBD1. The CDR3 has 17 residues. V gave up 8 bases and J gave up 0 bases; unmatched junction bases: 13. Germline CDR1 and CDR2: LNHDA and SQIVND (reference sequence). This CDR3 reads CASVGTVVESSYNEQFF. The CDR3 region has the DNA TGTGCCAGTGTTGGGACAGTTGTAGAGAGCTCCTACAATGAGCAGTTCTTC.

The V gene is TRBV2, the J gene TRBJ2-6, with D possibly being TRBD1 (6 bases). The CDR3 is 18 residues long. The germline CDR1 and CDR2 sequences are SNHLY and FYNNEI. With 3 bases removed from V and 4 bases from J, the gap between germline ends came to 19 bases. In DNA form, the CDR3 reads TGTGCCAGCAGTGAGGGTGGCACTAGGGGGTCCGGGGCCAACGTCCTGACTTTC. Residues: CASSEGGTRGSGANVLTF.

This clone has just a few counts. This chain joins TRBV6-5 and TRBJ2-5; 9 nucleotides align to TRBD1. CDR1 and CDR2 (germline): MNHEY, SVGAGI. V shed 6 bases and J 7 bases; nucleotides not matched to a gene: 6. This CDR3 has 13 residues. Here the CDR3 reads CASRRTGVGTQYF. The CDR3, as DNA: TGTGCCAGCAGGCGGACAGGGGTTGGGACCCAGTACTTC.

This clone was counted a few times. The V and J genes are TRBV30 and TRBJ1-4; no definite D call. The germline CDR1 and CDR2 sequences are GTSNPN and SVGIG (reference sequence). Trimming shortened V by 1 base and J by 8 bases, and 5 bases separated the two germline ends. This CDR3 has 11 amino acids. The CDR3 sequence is CAWSAPEKLFF. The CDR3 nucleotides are TGTGCCTGGAGTGCGCCCGAAAAACTGTTTTTT.

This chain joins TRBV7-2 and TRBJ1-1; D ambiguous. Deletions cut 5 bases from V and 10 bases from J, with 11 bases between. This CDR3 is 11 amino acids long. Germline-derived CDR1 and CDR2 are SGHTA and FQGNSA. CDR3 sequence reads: CASSLSLGAFF. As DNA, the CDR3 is TGTGCCAGCAGCCTCAGCTTAGGAGCTTTCTTT.

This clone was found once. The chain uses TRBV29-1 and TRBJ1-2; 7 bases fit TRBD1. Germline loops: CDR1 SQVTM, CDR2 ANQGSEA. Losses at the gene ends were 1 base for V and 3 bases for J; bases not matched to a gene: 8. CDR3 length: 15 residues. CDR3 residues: CSVEAMTGLDYGYTF. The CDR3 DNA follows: TGCAGCGTTGAAGCGATGACAGGGCTTGACTATGGCTACACCTTC.

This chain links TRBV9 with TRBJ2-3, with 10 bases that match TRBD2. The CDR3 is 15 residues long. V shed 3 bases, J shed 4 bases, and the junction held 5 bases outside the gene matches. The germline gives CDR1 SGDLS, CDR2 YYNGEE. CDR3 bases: TGTGCCAGCAGCGCCAGCGGGGGGGCCGCAGATACGCAGTATTTT. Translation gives CASSASGGAADTQYF.

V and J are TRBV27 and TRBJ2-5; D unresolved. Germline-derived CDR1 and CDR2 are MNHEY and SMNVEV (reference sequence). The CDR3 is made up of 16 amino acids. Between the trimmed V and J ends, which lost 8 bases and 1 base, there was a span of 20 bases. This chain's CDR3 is CASGRTRRRTQETQYF. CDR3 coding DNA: TGTGCCAGCGGCCGAACCAGACGCCGGACCCAAGAGACCCAGTACTTC.

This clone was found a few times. The CDR3 loop is CASSLWGSGAYNEQFF. The CDR3 nucleotides read TGTGCCAGCAGCTTATGGGGCTCCGGCGCCTACAATGAGCAGTTCTTC. This rearrangement joins TRBV7-2 to TRBJ2-1; the D gene is possibly TRBD1 (5 bases). CDR3 length equals 16 residues. Trimming shortened V by 2 bases and J by 2 bases, and 13 bases separated the two germline ends. Germline-derived CDR1 and CDR2 are SGHTA and FQGNSA.

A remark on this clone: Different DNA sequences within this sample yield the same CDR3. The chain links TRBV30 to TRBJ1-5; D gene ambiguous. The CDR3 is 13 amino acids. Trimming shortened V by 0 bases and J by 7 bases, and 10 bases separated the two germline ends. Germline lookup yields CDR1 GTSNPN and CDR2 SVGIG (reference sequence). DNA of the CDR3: TGTGCCTGGAGTGTCCGCGGGCAACAGCCCCAGCATTTT. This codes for CAWSVRGQQPQHF.

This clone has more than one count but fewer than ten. The CDR3: CASSEGTNYGYTF. For the CDR3, the DNA is TGTGCCAGCAGCGAGGGAACTAACTATGGCTACACCTTC. This sequence joins TRBV7-9 and TRBJ1-2; no firm D call. The germline V and J ends were trimmed by 5 bases and 0 bases, with 7 bases remaining between them. CDR3 length: 13 amino acids. Germline V gives CDR1 SEHNR, CDR2 FQNEAQ (reference sequence). Full variable domain (remainder filled in from reference TRBV7-9 and TRBJ1-2): DTGVSQNPRHKITKRGQNVTFRCDPISEHNRLYWYRQTLGQGPEFLTYFQNEAQLEKSRLLSDRFSAERPKGSFSTLEIQRTEQGDSAMYLCASSEGTNYGYTFGSGTRLTVV.

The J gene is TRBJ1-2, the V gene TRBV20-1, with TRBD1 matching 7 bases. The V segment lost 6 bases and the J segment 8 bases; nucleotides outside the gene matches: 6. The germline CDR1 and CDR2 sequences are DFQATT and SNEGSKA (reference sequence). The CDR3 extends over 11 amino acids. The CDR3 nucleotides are TGCAGTGCCAGCACAGGGGAGGGCTACACCTTC. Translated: CSASTGEGYTF.

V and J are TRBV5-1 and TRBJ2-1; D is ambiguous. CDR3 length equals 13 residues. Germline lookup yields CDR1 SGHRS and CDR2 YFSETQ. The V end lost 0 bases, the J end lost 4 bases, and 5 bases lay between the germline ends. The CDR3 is CASSLELYNEQFF. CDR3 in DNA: TGCGCCAGCAGCTTGGAGTTGTACAATGAGCAGTTCTTC.

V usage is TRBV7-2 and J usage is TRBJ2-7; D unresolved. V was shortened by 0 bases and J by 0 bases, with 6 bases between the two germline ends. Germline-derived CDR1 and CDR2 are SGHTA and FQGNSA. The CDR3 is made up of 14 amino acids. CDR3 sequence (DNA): TGTGCCAGCAGCTTAGCGCAGGCCTCCTACGAGCAGTACTTC. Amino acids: CASSLAQASYEQYF.

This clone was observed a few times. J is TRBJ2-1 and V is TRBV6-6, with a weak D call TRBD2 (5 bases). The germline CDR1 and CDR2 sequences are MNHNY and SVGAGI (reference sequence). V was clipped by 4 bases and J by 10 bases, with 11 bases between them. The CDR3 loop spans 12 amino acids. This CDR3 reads CASSSTGREQFF. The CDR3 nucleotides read TGTGCCAGCAGTTCCACGGGAAGGGAGCAGTTCTTC.

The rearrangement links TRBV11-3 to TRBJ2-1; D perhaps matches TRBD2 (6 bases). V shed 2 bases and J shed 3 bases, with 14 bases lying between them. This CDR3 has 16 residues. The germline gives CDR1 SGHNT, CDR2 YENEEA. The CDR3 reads CASSLHDRAGYNEQFF. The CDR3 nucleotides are TGTGCCAGCAGCTTACATGACAGAGCGGGCTACAATGAGCAGTTCTTC.